This T cell receptor (beta chain) is drawn from a study of shared clonotypes between healthy human individuals (dated by TCRdb to 2018 to 2020). About the investigation overall: Three men and a couple of women, aged 18 to 49 years, made up the cohort. Per donor, leukapheresis produced somewhere between about 0.85 and 10 billion PBMCs. For each donor, three plates each were used for CD4 naive and CD4 memory, two plates were used for CD8 naive, and one plate was used for CD8 memory. Blood TCR repertoires of four to six healthy adults were deeply sequenced to estimate repertoire size and the extent of clonotype sharing between individuals. To increase sequencing depth and limit assay-specific biases, different laboratories used diverse techniques to prepare libraries and sequence TCR repertoires.

Study-wide conclusions, independent of this receptor: Because the study included only a small number of donors, the genetic and exposure-history diversity represented was limited. Pairwise subsampling led to the expectation that sequencing depth would affect the degree of clonotype sharing among donors. Rarefaction of sorted-subset datasets indicated incomplete sequencing despite the large sequencing depth. When several donors were compared, the shared fraction of clonotypes was about 5% for naive CD4, about 4% for naive CD8, 2.3% for memory CD4, and 0.4% for memory CD8. Higher generation probabilities were observed for clonotypes shared by all four sorted-subset donors than for non-shared clonotypes. Sampling was restricted to blood, and TCR repertoires in tissues likely differ from the TCR repertoires found in blood. Larger estimated clonotype richness was generally found for naive subsets than for memory subsets.

Using the deep immunoSEQ assay, multiplex PCR amplified TCR CDR3 regions from genomic DNA. Extracted genomic DNA from each cell subset was spread evenly across all wells of several immunoSEQ 96-well plates, with each plate serving as a replicate. For sorted subsets, each replicate PCR was loaded with approximately 190 ng genomic DNA, equivalent to 30,000 or so T cell genomes. The purified libraries were quantified using a Qubit 3.0 fluorometer, sized with a Bioanalyzer 2100, and then quantified again using the KAPA Library Quantification kit. A separate single-read 150-cycle Illumina NextSeq 550 flow cell was used to sequence each immunoSEQ 96-well plate. Per the original workflow: The immunoSEQ output contained only junctional sequences without quality scores, so filtering could not match that applied to full-length reads. Sequences were annotated with PyIR, a Python wrapper for IgBLAST v1.9, using IMGT germline references to assign V/J genes and CDR3. Reads were removed for weak V/J assignments (E-value above 1e-6), missing CDR3, stop codons, out-of-frame junctions, or ambiguous translated residues. A V3J clonotype was defined by an identical inferred V gene, J gene, and CDR3 amino acid sequence. Percentage overlap between repertoires was computed as shared unique clonotypes divided by the size of the smaller repertoire. Repertoire richness was assessed with RTK rarefaction, the Chao1 estimator, and Recon v2.1 estimates of unobserved clonotypes. Generation probabilities for all TCRbeta clonotypes obtained by the gDNA method from four donors were computed using OLGA. Here the immuneACCESS table is served through TCRdb, limited to in-frame sequences with V and J called. Missing clones are a known gap in these copies; in checked studies unresolved V genes cover under half, and the rest lacks a known reason. V, J and clone size are taken as reported in that table, and D and trimming were inferred from the DNA itself. Across this sample there are hundreds of thousands of clones, with approximately 79% seen only once. The ten largest make up around 10% of the sample.

Healthy HIV-negative adults with no recently reported acute infections or vaccinations were included as donors. All donors were Caucasian adults living in Nashville, Tennessee, USA. CD4+ T cells were enriched by magnetic negative selection, after which naive cells were positively selected on CD45RA and the negative fraction was taken as the memory subset. Blood was obtained by leukapheresis, after which PBMCs were separated by Ficoll-Histopaque density gradient centrifugation and cryopreserved in liquid nitrogen vapor phase. Analytical flow cytometry was used to check the purity and quantity of every magnetically sorted T cell population. Genomic DNA was isolated from every sorted fraction and measured by UV absorbance on a Nanodrop 2000c. Remarks on this clone: Its antigen remains unidentified. No base qualities exist here, and no much larger clone lies one base off it.

The origin of this receptor is a man in his thirties or forties in good health. The material sequenced was memory CD4+ T cells sorted from blood. In the paper's terms, the cell subset or site label means: CD45RA-negative fraction.

At the DNA level, the sequence is TGTGCCAGCAGCCTTTTTGCGCACAGCCTCTCTGGAAACACCATATATTTT. Its protein is CASSLFAHSLSGNTIYF. The chain is assembled from TRBV14 and TRBJ1-3; a confident D gene designation cannot be given. The CDR3 goes from the cysteine to the phenylalanine over 17 residues. Only the CDR3 DNA is retained, 51 bases long and in frame from the first base. V is clipped by 4 bases and J by 0 bases, and the sequence between their germline boundaries is 16 bases long. CDR1 and CDR2, looked up from the germline V gene, are SGHDN and FVKESK.